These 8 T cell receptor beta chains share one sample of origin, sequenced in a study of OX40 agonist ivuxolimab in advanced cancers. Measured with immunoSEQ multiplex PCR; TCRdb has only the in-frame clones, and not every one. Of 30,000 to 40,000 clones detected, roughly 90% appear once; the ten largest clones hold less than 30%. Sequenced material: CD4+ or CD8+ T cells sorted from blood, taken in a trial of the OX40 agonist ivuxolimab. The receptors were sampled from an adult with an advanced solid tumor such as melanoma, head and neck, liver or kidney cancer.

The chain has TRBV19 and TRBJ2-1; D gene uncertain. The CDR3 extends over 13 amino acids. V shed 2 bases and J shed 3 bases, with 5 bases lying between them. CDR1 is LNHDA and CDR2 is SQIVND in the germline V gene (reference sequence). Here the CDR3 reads CASSITNYNEQFF. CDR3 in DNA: TGTGCCAGTAGTATAACTAACTACAATGAGCAGTTCTTC.

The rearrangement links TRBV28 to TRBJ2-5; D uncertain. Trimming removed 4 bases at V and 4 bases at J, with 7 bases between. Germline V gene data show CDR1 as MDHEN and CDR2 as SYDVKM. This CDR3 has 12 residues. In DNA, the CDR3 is TGTGCCAGCAGTTCGGACCTAGAGACCCAGTACTTC. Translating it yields CASSSDLETQYF.

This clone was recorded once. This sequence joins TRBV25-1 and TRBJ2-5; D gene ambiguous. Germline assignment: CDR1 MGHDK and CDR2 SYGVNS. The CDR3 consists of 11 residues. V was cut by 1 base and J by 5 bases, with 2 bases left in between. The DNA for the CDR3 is TGTGCCAGCAGTGAATCTGAGACCCAGTACTTC. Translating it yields CASSESETQYF. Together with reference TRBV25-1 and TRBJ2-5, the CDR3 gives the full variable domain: EADIYQTPRYLVIGTGKKITLECSQTMGHDKMYWYQQDPGMELHLIHYSYGVNSTEKGDLSSESTVSRIRTEHFPLTLESARPSHTSQYLCASSESETQYFGPGTRLLVL.

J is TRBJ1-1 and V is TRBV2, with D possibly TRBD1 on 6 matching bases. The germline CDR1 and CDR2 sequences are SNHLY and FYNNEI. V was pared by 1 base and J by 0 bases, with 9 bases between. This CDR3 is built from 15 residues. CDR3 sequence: CASSEDRALNTEAFF. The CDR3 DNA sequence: TGTGCCAGCAGTGAAGACAGGGCCCTGAACACTGAAGCTTTCTTT.

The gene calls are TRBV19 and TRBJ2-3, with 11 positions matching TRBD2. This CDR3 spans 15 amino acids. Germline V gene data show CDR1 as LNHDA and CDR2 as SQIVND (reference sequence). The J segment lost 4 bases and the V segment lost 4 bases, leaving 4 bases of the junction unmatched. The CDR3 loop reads CASSTGTSGADTQYF. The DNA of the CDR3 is TGTGCCAGTAGTACCGGGACTAGCGGAGCAGATACGCAGTATTTT.

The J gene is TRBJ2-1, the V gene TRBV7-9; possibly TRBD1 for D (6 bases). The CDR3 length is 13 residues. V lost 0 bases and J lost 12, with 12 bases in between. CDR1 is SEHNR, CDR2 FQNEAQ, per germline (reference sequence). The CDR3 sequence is CASSLATGFGQFF. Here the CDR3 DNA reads TGTGCCAGCAGCTTAGCCACAGGGTTCGGGCAGTTCTTC.

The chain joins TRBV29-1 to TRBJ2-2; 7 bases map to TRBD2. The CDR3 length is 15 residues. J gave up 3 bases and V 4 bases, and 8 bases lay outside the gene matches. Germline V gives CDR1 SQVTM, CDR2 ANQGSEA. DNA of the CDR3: TGCAGCGTTGTTTTGGCGGGAGTGGACACCGGGGAGCTGTTTTTT. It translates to CSVVLAGVDTGELFF.

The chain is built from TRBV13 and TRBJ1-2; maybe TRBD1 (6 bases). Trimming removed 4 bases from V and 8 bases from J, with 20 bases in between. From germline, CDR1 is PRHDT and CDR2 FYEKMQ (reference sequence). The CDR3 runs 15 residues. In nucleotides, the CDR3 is TGTGCCAGCAGCTCCCCGGATGAACAGGGTGAAGGCTACACCTTC. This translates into CASSSPDEQGEGYTF.